This is a list of T cell receptor beta chains from one sample in a study of early T cells in non-severe SARS-CoV-2 infection. TCRdb called the 5' RACE reads again in MiXCR, with one record for every CDR3 protein. The table has 50,000 to 70,000 distinct CDR3 sequences, under 10% seen once. Source material: whole blood. The receptors were sampled from an adult who was a healthcare worker with PCR-confirmed SARS-CoV-2 infection or an uninfected control (not recorded which). CDR3s include the opening cysteine and the closing phenylalanine or tryptophan. Fields, in order: clone size, V gene, J gene, D gene, CDR3 protein, CDR3 DNA. A D gene is named only where the DNA matches it firmly. Only part of the rows carry a size: once, few, many, or a class if the clone is expanded.

>.|TRBV5-4|TRBJ2-1|TRBD1
CASSSADRDNEQFF
TGTGCCAGCAGCTCCGCGGACAGGGACAATGAGCAGTTCTTC
>many|TRBV28|TRBJ1-2|.
CASSSGQFYGYTF
TGTGCCAGCAGTTCAGGACAGTTCTATGGCTACACCTTC
>.|TRBV29-1|TRBJ2-1|.
CSVADRNEQFF
TGCAGCGTTGCGGATCGAAATGAGCAGTTCTTC
>many|TRBV20-1|TRBJ2-7|TRBD2
CSARNSAGAAVGYEQYF
TGCAGTGCCCGAAATTCAGCGGGAGCCGCCGTGGGCTACGAGCAGTACTTC
>many|TRBV13|TRBJ1-5|TRBD1
CASSSGTGNNQPQHF
TGTGCCAGCAGCTCCGGGACAGGGAACAATCAGCCCCAGCATTTT
>many|TRBV6-4|TRBJ2-1|.
CASSDSSYNEQFF
TGTGCCAGCAGTGACAGCTCCTACAATGAGCAGTTCTTC
>few|TRBV18|TRBJ2-1|.
CASSPGGQRSNEQFF
TGTGCCAGCTCCCCCGGGGGACAGCGGAGTAATGAGCAGTTCTTC
>many|TRBV28|TRBJ2-5|.
CASRGDSGTQYF
TGTGCCAGCAGGGGGGACTCGGGGACCCAGTACTTC
>many|TRBV5-1|TRBJ2-1|.
CASSLSGANNEQFF
TGCGCCAGCAGCTTGTCCGGAGCCAACAATGAGCAGTTCTTC
>few|TRBV6-6|TRBJ2-7|TRBD1
CASSDVTGGYEQYF
TGTGCCAGCAGTGACGTGACAGGGGGCTACGAGCAGTACTTC
>.|TRBV30|TRBJ2-3|.
CAWSARTVSTDTQYF
TGTGCCTGGAGTGCCCGGACAGTGAGCACAGATACGCAGTATTTT
>many|TRBV3-1|TRBJ2-1|.
CASSQDRTEGNEQFF
TGTGCCAGCAGCCAAGATAGGACAGAGGGGAATGAGCAGTTCTTC
>few|TRBV2|TRBJ2-1|TRBD2
CASRPTSSGTDEQFF
TGTGCCAGCAGGCCGACTTCCAGCGGGACCGATGAGCAGTTCTTC
>.|TRBV18|TRBJ2-7|.
CASSPRGPEQYF
TGTGCCAGCTCACCCAGGGGCCCCGAGCAGTACTTC
>many|TRBV7-2|TRBJ2-3|.
CASSLQAVSTDTQYF
TGTGCCAGCAGCCTCCAAGCGGTGAGCACAGATACGCAGTATTTT
>many|TRBV29-1|TRBJ1-2|.
CSVEDPRVLGYTF
TGCAGCGTTGAAGATCCCAGGGTGCTTGGCTACACCTTC
>few|TRBV6-5|TRBJ2-1|.
CASSRDTHDYNEQFF
TGTGCCAGCAGTAGGGACACCCACGACTACAATGAGCAGTTCTTC
>many|TRBV6-6|TRBJ2-3|.
CASSYSSTRAKDTQYF
TGTGCCAGCAGTTACTCGAGCACGAGGGCCAAAGATACGCAGTATTTT
>many|TRBV4-1|TRBJ2-1|.
CASSLYPGSARGEQFF
TGCGCCAGCAGCCTGTATCCCGGGAGCGCTAGGGGTGAGCAGTTCTTC
>many|TRBV18|TRBJ2-7|.
CASSPAGPGSSYEQYF
TGTGCCAGCTCACCCGCGGGCCCGGGGAGCTCCTACGAGCAGTACTTC
>many|TRBV13|TRBJ1-6|TRBD1
CASSLGQGASPLHF
TGTGCCAGCAGCTTAGGACAGGGGGCTTCACCCCTCCACTTT
>.|TRBV28|TRBJ1-1|TRBD1
CASRPSPGQGAGTEAFF
TGTGCCAGCAGACCCTCCCCGGGACAGGGGGCTGGCACTGAAGCTTTCTTT
>few|TRBV5-6|TRBJ1-3|.
CASSLDSGSGNTIYF
TGTGCCAGCAGCTTGGACTCAGGTTCTGGAAACACCATATATTTT
>medium-sized|TRBV12-3/TRBV12-4|TRBJ1-5|.
CASTIRGIGNQPQHF
TGTGCCAGCACCATCAGGGGAATCGGCAATCAGCCCCAGCATTTT
>few|TRBV2|TRBJ2-3|.
CASSEAGASGAWTEDTQYF
TGTGCCAGCAGTGAAGCGGGGGCTAGCGGAGCATGGACGGAGGATACGCAGTATTTT
>.|TRBV7-9|TRBJ2-2|.
CASSLGLDLNTGELFF
TGTGCCAGCAGCTTGGGTCTAGACCTGAACACCGGGGAGCTGTTTTTT
>few|TRBV5-1|TRBJ2-1|TRBD2
CASSIQPSGVHEQFF
TGCGCCAGCAGCATTCAGCCTAGCGGGGTCCACGAGCAGTTCTTC
>.|TRBV24-1|TRBJ2-1|TRBD2
CATSDRLAGGPNLDEQFF
TGTGCCACCAGTGACCGACTAGCGGGAGGGCCTAACCTCGATGAGCAGTTCTTC
>many|TRBV3-1|TRBJ1-1|.
CASSQAGEGETEAFF
TGTGCCAGCAGCCAAGCGGGGGAGGGAGAGACTGAAGCTTTCTTT
>.|TRBV7-2|TRBJ2-2|.
CASSYGVDTGELLF
TGTGCCAGCAGCTATGGGGTCGACACCGGGGAGCTGTTATTT
>many|TRBV7-2|TRBJ1-3|TRBD1
CASSPTQGAGNTIYF
TGTGCCAGCAGCCCCACGCAGGGGGCTGGAAACACCATATATTTT
>.|TRBV7-2|TRBJ2-2|.
CASSFYTGELFF
TGTGCCAGCAGCTTCTACACCGGGGAGCTGTTTTTT
>many|TRBV7-3|TRBJ2-1|TRBD2
CASSRTSGPESEQFF
TGTGCCAGCAGCAGGACTAGCGGCCCAGAGTCGGAGCAGTTCTTC
>.|TRBV7-8|TRBJ1-1|.
CASSARDMSWVGAEAFF
TGTGCCAGCAGCGCCCGGGACATGTCCTGGGTGGGGGCTGAAGCTTTCTTT
>.|TRBV7-8|TRBJ1-6|.
CASSHQSRRAYNSPLHF
TGTGCCAGCAGCCATCAGTCACGGAGGGCCTATAATTCACCCCTCCACTTT
>many|TRBV28|TRBJ2-7|TRBD2
CASSPGTSGSYEQYF
TGTGCCAGCAGCCCCGGGACTAGCGGGAGCTACGAGCAGTACTTC
>.|TRBV24-1|TRBJ2-1|TRBD2
CATSDSRGRLASEQFF
TGTGCCACCAGTGATTCCAGAGGGAGACTAGCTTCTGAGCAGTTCTTC
>many|TRBV28|TRBJ1-4|TRBD1
CASSSGGTGSFEKLFF
TGTGCCAGCAGTTCCGGAGGGACAGGTAGTTTTGAAAAACTGTTTTTT
>many|TRBV20-1|TRBJ2-7|.
CSAKSLGATRDEQYF
TGCAGTGCCAAAAGCCTCGGGGCCACGAGGGACGAGCAGTACTTC
>.|TRBV5-1|TRBJ2-5|.
CASGWNFKETQYF
TGCGCCAGCGGCTGGAACTTTAAAGAGACCCAGTACTTC
>many|TRBV20-1|TRBJ2-7|.
CSARAPGAATEQYF
TGCAGTGCTAGAGCTCCAGGAGCGGCGACCGAGCAGTACTTC
>few|TRBV5-1|TRBJ1-6|.
CASSVGAGTHNSPLHF
TGCGCCAGCAGCGTTGGAGCGGGGACCCATAATTCACCCCTCCACTTT
>.|TRBV12-3/TRBV12-4|TRBJ2-2|.
CASAILTGELFF
TGTGCCAGCGCGATCCTCACCGGGGAGCTGTTTTTT
>.|TRBV19|TRBJ2-7|TRBD2
CASSIASASGTLAF
TGTGCCAGTAGTATAGCGTCGGCTAGCGGAACCCTTGCATTC
>many|TRBV21-1|TRBJ2-7|.
CASSKGRGQGSYEQYF
TGTGCCAGCAGCAAAGGGCGGGGACAGGGCTCCTACGAGCAGTACTTC
>many|TRBV12-3/TRBV12-4|TRBJ1-3|.
CASSSSRSSGNTIYF
TGTGCCAGCAGTTCAAGCCGAAGCTCTGGAAACACCATATATTTT
>many|TRBV27|TRBJ2-1|TRBD2
CASSFYPGGPSGRNEQFF
TGTGCCAGCAGTTTTTATCCGGGAGGGCCCTCAGGCCGTAATGAGCAGTTCTTC
>.|TRBV6-5|TRBJ1-1|TRBD1
CASSYLDPGQATEAFF
TGTGCCAGCAGTTACCTCGACCCGGGACAGGCGACTGAAGCTTTCTTT
>many|TRBV4-1|TRBJ1-2|TRBD1
CASSQGSSTGGLNYGYTF
TGCGCCAGCAGCCAGGGGTCCTCGACAGGGGGCCTGAACTATGGCTACACCTTC
>few|TRBV20-1|TRBJ2-7|.
CSAADRTKKYEQYF
TGCAGTGCCGCCGACAGGACTAAAAAATACGAGCAGTACTTC
>few|TRBV9|TRBJ2-7|.
CASSVTATLYEQYF
TGTGCCAGCAGCGTGACAGCTACGCTCTACGAGCAGTACTTC
>few|TRBV9|TRBJ2-3|TRBD2
CASSVALAGGTDTQYF
TGTGCCAGCAGCGTCGCTCTAGCGGGAGGGACAGATACGCAGTATTTT